This T cell receptor (beta chain) was captured in a study of siplizumab effects on memory and regulatory T cells. Study observations and caveats: Alloreactive sequences traceable to unstimulated CD4+ memory cells were significantly reduced by siplizumab.

The protocol was immunoSEQ multiplex PCR, while the TCRdb copy is restricted to in-frame clones and leaves out a portion. Here the sample spans about 100,000 clones, about 94% being singletons. The CDR3 covers 16 residues. The germline V gene encodes CDR1 SGHNT and CDR2 YYREEE (reference sequence). The trim removed 2 bases at V and 4 bases at J, leaving 6 bases unmatched. With respect to this clone: Antigen specificity is unknown.

The chain joins TRBV5-4 to TRBJ1-2; TRBD1 agrees at 12 bases. The origin of this receptor is a human donor in good health. Sequenced input: non-Treg CD4+ T cells sorted from blood. The CDR3 nucleotides read TGTGCCAGCAGCTTAGATGGGACAGGGGGCTTCTATGGCTACACCTTC. Translated: CASSLDGTGGFYGYTF.